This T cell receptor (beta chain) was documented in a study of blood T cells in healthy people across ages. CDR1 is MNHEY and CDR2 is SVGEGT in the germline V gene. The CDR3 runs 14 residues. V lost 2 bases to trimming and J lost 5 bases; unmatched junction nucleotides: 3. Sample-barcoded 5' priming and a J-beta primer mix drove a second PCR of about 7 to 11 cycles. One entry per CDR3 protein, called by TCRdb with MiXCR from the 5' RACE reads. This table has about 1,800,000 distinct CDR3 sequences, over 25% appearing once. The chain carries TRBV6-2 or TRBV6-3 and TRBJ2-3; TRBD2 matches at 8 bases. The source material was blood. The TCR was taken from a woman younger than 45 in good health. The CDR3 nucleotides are TGTGCCAGCAGTTACGGGGCGGGGGGAGATACGCAGTATTTT. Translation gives CASSYGAGGDTQYF.